This T cell receptor (beta chain) originates from a study of OX40 agonist ivuxolimab in advanced cancers. Study background: Patients got intravenous ivuxolimab at 0.01 to 10 mg/kg every 2 weeks. Every patient in dose escalation had hepatocellular carcinoma, melanoma, renal cell or head and neck cancer. Findings and caveats of the study: Among some nonresponders, normalized T-cell clonal expansion was also low.

This clone was detected only once. Its antigen is currently unknown. Libraries were prepared by immunoSEQ multiplex PCR; TCRdb keeps only in-frame clonotypes and omits some of them. The sample contains tens of thousands of clones, about 94% of which appear only once. This CDR3 spans 12 amino acids. Germline V gene lookup returns CDR1 MDHEN and CDR2 SYDVKM. Deletions cut 2 bases from V and 2 bases from J, with 3 bases between. This TCR was sampled from an adult with an advanced solid tumor such as melanoma, head and neck, liver or kidney cancer. The genes are TRBV28 and TRBJ1-2; D remains ambiguous. The sample consisted of CD4+ or CD8+ T cells sorted from blood, taken in a trial of the OX40 agonist ivuxolimab. In DNA form, the CDR3 reads TGTGCCAGCAGTTTAGCCAACTATGGCTACACCTTC. Translated: CASSLANYGYTF.